The present TCR beta chain was sequenced within a study of T cells after posttransplantation cyclophosphamide. Data came from immunoSEQ multiplex PCR; TCRdb stores just in-frame clones and leaves some out. Altogether over 9,000 clones are present, approximately 95% being singletons, with the ten largest covering over 0.25%. The count of this clone is one. In germline, CDR1 is PRHDT, CDR2 FYEKMQ (reference sequence). Trimming took off 4 bases at V and 1 base at J, with 10 bases between the two ends. This CDR3 is built from 14 residues. This sequence was found in a man aged 25 to 40 in good health and a related stem cell transplant donor. The rearrangement joins TRBV13 to TRBJ1-2; unclear D gene. Material: naive CD8+ T cells sorted from PBMCs. CDR3 nucleotides: TGTGCCAGCAGCTCAAGGGAGGTTAACTATGGCTACACCTTC. It translates to CASSSREVNYGYTF. The variable domain in full, with the rest retrieved from reference TRBV13 and TRBJ1-2, is AAGVIQSPRHLIKEKRETATLKCYPIPRHDTVYWYQQGPGQDPQFLISFYEKMQSDKGSIPDRFSAQQFSDYHSELNMSSLELGDSALYFCASSSREVNYGYTFGSGTRLTVV.